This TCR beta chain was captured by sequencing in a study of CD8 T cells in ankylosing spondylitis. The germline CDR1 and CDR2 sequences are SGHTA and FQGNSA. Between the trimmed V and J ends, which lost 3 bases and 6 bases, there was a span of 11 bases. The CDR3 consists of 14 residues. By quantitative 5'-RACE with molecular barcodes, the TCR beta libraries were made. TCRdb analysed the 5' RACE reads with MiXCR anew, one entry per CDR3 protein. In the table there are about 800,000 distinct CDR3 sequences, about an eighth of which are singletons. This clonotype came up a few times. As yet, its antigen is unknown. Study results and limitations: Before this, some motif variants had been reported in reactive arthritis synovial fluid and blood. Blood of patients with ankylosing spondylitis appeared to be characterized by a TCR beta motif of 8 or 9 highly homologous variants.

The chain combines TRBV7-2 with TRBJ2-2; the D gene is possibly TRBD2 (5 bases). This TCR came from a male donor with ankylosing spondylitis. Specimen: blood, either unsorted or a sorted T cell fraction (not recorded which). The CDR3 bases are TGTGCCAGCAGCTTCGGGCAGGAGGCCGGGGAGCTGTTTTTT. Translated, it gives CASSFGQEAGELFF.